These T cell receptor beta chains were read from a single sample in a study of T cells in Graves' hyperthyroidism and ophthalmopathy. TCRdb reanalysed the multiplex PCR reads using MiXCR and keeps one entry per CDR3 protein. This sample has a few hundred thousand distinct CDR3 sequences, with around 16% found just once. The sequencing input was blood. These receptors were obtained from a woman aged 18 to 35 with Graves' hyperthyroidism. CDR3s include the opening cysteine and the closing phenylalanine or tryptophan. A D gene is named only where the DNA matches it firmly. Clone size appears in some rows only: once, few, many, or a class for an expanded clone.

d_call j_call v_call clone_size cdr3_nt cdr3_aa
TRBD1 TRBJ1-1 TRBV9 few TGTGCCAGCAGCGATACAGGGGCGCTACAAGGGAACACTGAAGCTTTCTTT CASSDTGALQGNTEAFF
TRBD1 TRBJ1-2 TRBV29-1 many TGCAGCGCCCGGGACAGGGATGGGGGTGGTGGCTACACCTTC CSARDRDGGGGYTF
TRBD2 TRBJ2-3 TRBV2 many TGTGCCAGCAGTGAACGTTGGCTAGCGGGGGTCACAGATACGCAGTATTTT CASSERWLAGVTDTQYF
TRBD1 TRBJ2-1 TRBV20-1 many TGCAGTGCTAGCAGCTTCCGGACAGGGGCCCTCAATGAGCAGTTCTTC CSASSFRTGALNEQFF
- TRBJ2-7 TRBV13 - TGTGCCAGCAGCTTACGAGGGAGACACTACGAGCAGTACTTC CASSLRGRHYEQYF
TRBD2 TRBJ2-5 TRBV5-1 many TGCGCCAGCAGCCCGAATAGCGGGAGCCAAGAGACCCAGTACTTC CASSPNSGSQETQYF
TRBD2 TRBJ2-5 TRBV5-1 - TGCGCCAGCAGCTTGGATGGCGGGAGATTCGGAGAGACCCAGTACTTC CASSLDGGRFGETQYF
- TRBJ1-2 TRBV3-1 many TGTGCCAGCAGCCCGGGACTGGGCGGCTACACCTTC CASSPGLGGYTF
TRBD1 TRBJ2-5 TRBV10-2 many TGCGCCAGCAGGGCAGGGGGAAATGGTGAGACCCAGTACTTC CASRAGGNGETQYF
TRBD1 TRBJ2-3 TRBV12-3/TRBV12-4 few TGTGCCAGCAGTTCCGACAGGGTGGGCACAGATACGCAGTATTTT CASSSDRVGTDTQYF
TRBD1 TRBJ2-7 TRBV4-1 few TGCGCCAGCAGCCAAGCCGGAGGCAGGGGGCTCGAGCAGTACTTC CASSQAGGRGLEQYF
- TRBJ2-7 TRBV5-5 many TGTGCCAGCAGCTTGTCGGGGCAGTCGTACTACGAGCAGTACTTC CASSLSGQSYYEQYF
TRBD2 TRBJ2-7 TRBV4-1 - TGCGCCAGCAGCCAACCTCTAGCGGGAGGGCCCGGGGAGCAGTACTTC CASSQPLAGGPGEQYF
TRBD1 TRBJ1-1 TRBV18 many TGTGCCAGCTCAGTCAAACAGGGGGGGAACACTGAAGCTTTCTTT CASSVKQGGNTEAFF
TRBD1 TRBJ2-5 TRBV5-1 many TGCGCCAGCAGGCGGGACAGGGGTGCGGAGACCCAGTACTTC CASRRDRGAETQYF
- TRBJ2-7 TRBV27 - TGTGCCAGCAGTTCCTCTTGGGGGGACCAAACCTACGAGCAGTACTTC CASSSSWGDQTYEQYF
TRBD2 TRBJ2-2 TRBV9 few TGTGCCAGCAGCGTAAGGCTAGCGGGCACCCGAGGAGGGGAGCTGTTTTTT CASSVRLAGTRGGELFF
- TRBJ1-2 TRBV19 - TGTGCCAGTAGTATGGGGGTTGACTATGGCTACACCTTC CASSMGVDYGYTF
- TRBJ2-1 TRBV20-1 many TGCAGTGCTAGAGCCCCTAGGATGCAGTTCTTC CSARAPRMQFF
TRBD1 TRBJ1-2 TRBV11-2 many TGTGCCAGCAGCTTCAGGGGGGAGGATGGCTACACCTTC CASSFRGEDGYTF
TRBD2 TRBJ2-3 TRBV5-1 few TGTGCCAGCAGCTTAGCGGGGGGGGCCAGGACAGATACGCAGTATTTT CASSLAGGARTDTQYF
- TRBJ1-1 TRBV12-3/TRBV12-4 few TGTGCCAGCAGTTTGGATTCGGGGATTCTGGGCACTGAAGCTTTCTTT CASSLDSGILGTEAFF
- TRBJ1-2 TRBV5-1 many TGCGCCAGCAGCTTGTTGGGAAAGGAAGGCTACACCTTC CASSLLGKEGYTF
TRBD1 TRBJ2-1 TRBV2 many TGTGCCAGCAGACTCGACAGGGGGGTTATCAATGAGCAGTTCTTC CASRLDRGVINEQFF
TRBD1 TRBJ2-7 TRBV20-1 few TGCAGTGCGGAGGGACAGGGGGCTCCCTACGAGCAGTACTTC CSAEGQGAPYEQYF
- TRBJ2-3 TRBV20-1 many TGCAGTGCTCCGCGGGACCAATCGGATACGCAGTATTTT CSAPRDQSDTQYF
- TRBJ1-1 TRBV10-1 - TGCGCCAGCAGTGAGACTCGGCGGGGTAACACTGAAGCTTTCTTT CASSETRRGNTEAFF
- TRBJ2-1 TRBV3-1 many TGTGCCAGCAGCCAAGGGGCTGGGTACCACACGGTCGATGAGCAGTTCTTC CASSQGAGYHTVDEQFF
- TRBJ1-2 TRBV10-3 - TGTGCCATCAGTGAGTCAAAGGGGTCGGACTATGGCTACACCTTC CAISESKGSDYGYTF
TRBD2 TRBJ2-3 TRBV11-3 once TGTGCCAGCAGCACCGGACTAGCGGGGTTCACAGATACGCAGTATTTT CASSTGLAGFTDTQYF
- TRBJ1-1 TRBV7-3 many TGTGCCAGCAGGCTCACACCGAACACTGAAGCTTTCTTT CASRLTPNTEAFF
TRBD2 TRBJ2-3 TRBV11-1 many TGTGCCAGCAGCTTAGAGTCCAGCGGGAGGCGGGCAGATACGCAGTATTTT CASSLESSGRRADTQYF
- TRBJ1-1 TRBV6-2/TRBV6-3 many TGTGCCAGCAGTTACTCGATTAACACTGAAGCTTTCTTT CASSYSINTEAFF
- TRBJ2-5 TRBV5-5 many TGTGCCAGCAGCTTGAGCGGGCAAGAGACCCAGTACTTC CASSLSGQETQYF
- TRBJ1-1 TRBV9 few TGTGCCAGCAGCGTAGTCGACACCCTTAGGAACACTGAAGCTTTCTTT CASSVVDTLRNTEAFF
TRBD1 TRBJ2-7 TRBV6-2/TRBV6-3 many TGTGCCAGCAGCCCCTACCCCGGGACAGTCTCCTACGAGCAGTACTTC CASSPYPGTVSYEQYF
- TRBJ1-2 TRBV28 few TGTGCCAGCAGTCCTCCCGACGGGGCTTGGGGCTACACCTTC CASSPPDGAWGYTF
- TRBJ1-1 TRBV9 many TGTGCCAGCAGCCCACTCACAGGGAACACTGAAGCTTTCTTT CASSPLTGNTEAFF
TRBD1 TRBJ1-1 TRBV28 - TGTGCCAGCAGAACACCGAGGGGGGACAGGGGGCAAGGCACTGAAGCTTTCTTT CASRTPRGDRGQGTEAFF
- TRBJ1-1 TRBV7-2 many TGTGCCAGCAGCTTAGATCCAGGGGTTAAAGCTTTCTTT CASSLDPGVKAFF
- TRBJ1-5 TRBV28 many TGTGCCAGCAGTTTACATCCGCGGAGGAGCAATCAGCCCCAGCATTTT CASSLHPRRSNQPQHF
TRBD2 TRBJ2-1 TRBV20-1 - TGCAGTGCTATAGCGGGAGACCTCTCCTACAATGAGCAGTTCTTC CSAIAGDLSYNEQFF
- TRBJ1-1 TRBV24-1 many TGTGCCACCAGTGATCGGCAGGGACGATTGAACACTGAAGCTTTCTTT CATSDRQGRLNTEAFF
- TRBJ1-4 TRBV12-3/TRBV12-4 few TGTGCCAGCAGTTCACGGCGCGCTGAAAAACTGTTTTTT CASSSRRAEKLFF
- TRBJ1-1 TRBV18 - TGTGCCAGCTCACCACAGGGCCGGAACACTGGAGCTTTCTTT CASSPQGRNTGAFF
TRBD1 TRBJ1-5 TRBV25-1 few TGTGCCAGCAGTGACATGACAGGGGTGGATCAGCCCCAGCATTTT CASSDMTGVDQPQHF
TRBD1 TRBJ1-6 TRBV28 many TGTGCCAGCAGGACAGGGATTTCAGGGTTTTTCTATAATTCACCCCTCCACTTT CASRTGISGFFYNSPLHF
- TRBJ2-1 TRBV20-1 few TGCAGTGCCTCGGACGCCAAAGCCTACAATGAGCAGTTCTTC CSASDAKAYNEQFF
TRBD2 TRBJ2-5 TRBV7-6 few TGTGCCAGCAGCTTACTAGCGGGGGGACGGCCTAAAGGGACCCAGTACTTC CASSLLAGGRPKGTQYF